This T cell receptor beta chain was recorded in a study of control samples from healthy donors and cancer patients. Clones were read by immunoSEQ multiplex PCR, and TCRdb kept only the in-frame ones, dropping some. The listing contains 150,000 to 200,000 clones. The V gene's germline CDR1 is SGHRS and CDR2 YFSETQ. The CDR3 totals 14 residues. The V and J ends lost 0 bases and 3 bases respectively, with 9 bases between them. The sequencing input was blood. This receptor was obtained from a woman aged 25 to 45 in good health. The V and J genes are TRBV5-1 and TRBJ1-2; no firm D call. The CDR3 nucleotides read TGCGCCAGCAGCTTGGGGGATGTAGACTATGGCTACACCTTC. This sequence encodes CASSLGDVDYGYTF.